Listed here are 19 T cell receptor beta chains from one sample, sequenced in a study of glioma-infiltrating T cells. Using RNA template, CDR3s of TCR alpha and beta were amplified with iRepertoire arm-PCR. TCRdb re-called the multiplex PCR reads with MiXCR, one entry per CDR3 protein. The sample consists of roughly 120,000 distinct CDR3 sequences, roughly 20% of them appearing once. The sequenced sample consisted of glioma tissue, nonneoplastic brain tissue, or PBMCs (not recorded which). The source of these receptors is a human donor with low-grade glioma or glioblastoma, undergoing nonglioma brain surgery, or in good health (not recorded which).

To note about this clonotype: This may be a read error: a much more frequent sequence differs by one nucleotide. CDR3 DNA: TGTGCCAGCAGTCAATTAACGTGCAGATCGGCTTTCTTT. The encoded protein is CASSQLTCRSAFF. This chain connects TRBV12-3 or TRBV12-4 to TRBJ1-1; D not certain. The CDR3 loop spans 13 amino acids. V lost 5 bases to trimming and J lost 11 bases, with 18 bases between them.

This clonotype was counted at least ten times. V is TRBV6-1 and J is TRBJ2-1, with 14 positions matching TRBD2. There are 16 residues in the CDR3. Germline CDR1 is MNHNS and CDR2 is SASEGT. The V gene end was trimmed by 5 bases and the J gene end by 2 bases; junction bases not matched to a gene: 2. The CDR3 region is CASSSTSGRAYNEQFF. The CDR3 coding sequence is TGTGCCAGCAGTTCGACTAGCGGGAGGGCCTACAATGAGCAGTTCTTC.

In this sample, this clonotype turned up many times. CDR3: CASSLERRFAGGEQYF. CDR3 sequence (DNA): TGTGCCAGCAGCTTAGAACGCCGATTTGCGGGTGGCGAGCAGTACTTC. The chain employs TRBV7-2 and TRBJ2-7, with D possibly TRBD2 on 5 matching bases. This CDR3 has 16 residues. V lost 1 base and J lost 6, with 19 bases in between. Germline V CDR1 and CDR2: SGHTA, FQGNSA. Complete variable domain (other parts from reference TRBV7-2 and TRBJ2-7): GAGVSQSPSNKVTEKGKDVELRCDPISGHTALYWYRQSLGQGLEFLIYFQGNSAPDKSGLPSDRFSAERTGGSVSTLTIQRTQQEDSAVYLCASSLERRFAGGEQYFGPGTRLTVT.

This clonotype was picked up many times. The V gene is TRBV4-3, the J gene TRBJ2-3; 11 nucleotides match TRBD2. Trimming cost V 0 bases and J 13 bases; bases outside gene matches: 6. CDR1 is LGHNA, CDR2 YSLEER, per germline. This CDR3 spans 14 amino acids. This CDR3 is CASSQDEVSGREYF. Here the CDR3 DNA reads TGCGCCAGCAGCCAAGACGAAGTTAGCGGGAGGGAGTATTTT.

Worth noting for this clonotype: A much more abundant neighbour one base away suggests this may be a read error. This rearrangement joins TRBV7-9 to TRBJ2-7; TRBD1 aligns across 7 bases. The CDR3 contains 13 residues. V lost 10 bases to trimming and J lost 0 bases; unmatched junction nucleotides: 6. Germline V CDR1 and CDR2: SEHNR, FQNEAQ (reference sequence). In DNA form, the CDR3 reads TGTGCCACCGACCGGGACAGCTCCTACGAGCAGTACTTC. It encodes CATDRDSSYEQYF.

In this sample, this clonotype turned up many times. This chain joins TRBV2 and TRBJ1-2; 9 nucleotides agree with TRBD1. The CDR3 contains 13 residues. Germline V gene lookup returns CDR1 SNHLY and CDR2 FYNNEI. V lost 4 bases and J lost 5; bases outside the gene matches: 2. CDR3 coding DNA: TGTGCCAGCAGTGTACAGGGGGCATATGGCTACACCTTC. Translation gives CASSVQGAYGYTF.

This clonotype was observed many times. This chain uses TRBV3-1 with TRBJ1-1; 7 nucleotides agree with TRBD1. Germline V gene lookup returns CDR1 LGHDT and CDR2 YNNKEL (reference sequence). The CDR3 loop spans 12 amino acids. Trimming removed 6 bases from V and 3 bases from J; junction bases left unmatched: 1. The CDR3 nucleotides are TGTGCCAGCAGGACAGGGTACACTGAAGCTTTCTTT. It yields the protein CASRTGYTEAFF.

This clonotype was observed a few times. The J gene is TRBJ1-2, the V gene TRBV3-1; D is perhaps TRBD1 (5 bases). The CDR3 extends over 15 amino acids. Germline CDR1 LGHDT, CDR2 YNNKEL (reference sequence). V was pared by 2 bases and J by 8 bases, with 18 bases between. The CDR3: CASSQTGSDLRGYTF. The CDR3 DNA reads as TGTGCCAGCAGCCAAACAGGCTCTGACCTGCGGGGCTACACCTTC.

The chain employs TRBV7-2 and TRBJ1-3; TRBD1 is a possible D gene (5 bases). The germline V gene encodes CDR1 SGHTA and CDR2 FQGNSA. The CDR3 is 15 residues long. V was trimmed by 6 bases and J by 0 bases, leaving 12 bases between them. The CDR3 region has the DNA TGTGCCAGCAGATACAGGACCGTCTCTGGAAACACCATATATTTT. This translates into CASRYRTVSGNTIYF.

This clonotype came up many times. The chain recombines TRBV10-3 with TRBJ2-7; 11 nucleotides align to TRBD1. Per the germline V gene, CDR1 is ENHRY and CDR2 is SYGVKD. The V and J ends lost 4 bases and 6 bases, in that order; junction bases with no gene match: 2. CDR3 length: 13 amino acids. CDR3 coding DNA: TGTGCCATCAGTGGGACAGGGGGCCTCGAGCAGTACTTC. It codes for CAISGTGGLEQYF.

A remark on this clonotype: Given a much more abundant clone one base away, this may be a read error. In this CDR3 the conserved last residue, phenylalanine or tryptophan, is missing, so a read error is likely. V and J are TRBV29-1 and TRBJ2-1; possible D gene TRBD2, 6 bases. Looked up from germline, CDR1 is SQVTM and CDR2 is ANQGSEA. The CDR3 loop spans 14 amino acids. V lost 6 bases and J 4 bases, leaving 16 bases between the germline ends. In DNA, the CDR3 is TGCAGCGTCCCAGCCCCCGGGACTTACAATGAGCAGTTCTCC. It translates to CSVPAPGTYNEQFS.

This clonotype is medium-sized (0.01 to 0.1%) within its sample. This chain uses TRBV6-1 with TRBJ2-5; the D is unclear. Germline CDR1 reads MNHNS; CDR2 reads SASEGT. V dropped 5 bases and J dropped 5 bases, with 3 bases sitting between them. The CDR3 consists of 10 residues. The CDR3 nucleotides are TGTGCCAGCAGTCGGGAGACCCAGTACTTC. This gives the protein CASSRETQYF.

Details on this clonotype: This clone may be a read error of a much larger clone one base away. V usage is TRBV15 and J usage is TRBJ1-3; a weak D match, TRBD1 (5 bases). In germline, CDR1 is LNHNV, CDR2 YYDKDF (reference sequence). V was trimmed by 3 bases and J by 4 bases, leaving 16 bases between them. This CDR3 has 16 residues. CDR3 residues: CATSRDIGPGGNTIYF. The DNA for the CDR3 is TGTGCCACCAGCAGGGACATAGGTCCCGGGGGAAACACCATATATTTT. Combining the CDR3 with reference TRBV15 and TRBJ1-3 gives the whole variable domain DAMVIQNPRYQVTQFGKPVTLSCSQTLNHNVMYWYQQKSSQAPKLLFHYYDKDFNNEADTPDNFQSRRPNTSFCFLDIRSPGLGDTAMYLCATSRDIGPGGNTIYFGEGSWLTVV.

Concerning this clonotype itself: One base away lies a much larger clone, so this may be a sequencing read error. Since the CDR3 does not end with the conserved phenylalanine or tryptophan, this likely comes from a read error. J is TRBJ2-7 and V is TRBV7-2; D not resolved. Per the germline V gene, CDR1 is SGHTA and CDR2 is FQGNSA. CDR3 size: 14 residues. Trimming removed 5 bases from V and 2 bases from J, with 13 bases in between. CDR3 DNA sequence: TGTGCCAGCAGCCCAAGGACGCCTACCTACGAGCAGTACTCC. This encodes CASSPRTPTYEQYS.

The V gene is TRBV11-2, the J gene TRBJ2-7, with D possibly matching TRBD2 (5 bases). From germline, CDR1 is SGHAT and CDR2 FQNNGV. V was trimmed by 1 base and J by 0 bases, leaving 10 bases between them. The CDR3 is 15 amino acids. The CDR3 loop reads CASSLVRESSYEQYF. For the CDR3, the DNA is TGTGCCAGCAGCTTAGTGAGGGAGTCCTCCTACGAGCAGTACTTC.

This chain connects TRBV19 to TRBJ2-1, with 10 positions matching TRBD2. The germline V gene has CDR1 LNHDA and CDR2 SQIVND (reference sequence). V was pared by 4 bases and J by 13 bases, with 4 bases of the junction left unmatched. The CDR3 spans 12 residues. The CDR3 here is CASSTRTSGQFF. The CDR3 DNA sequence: TGTGCCAGTAGTACTAGGACTAGCGGCCAGTTCTTC.

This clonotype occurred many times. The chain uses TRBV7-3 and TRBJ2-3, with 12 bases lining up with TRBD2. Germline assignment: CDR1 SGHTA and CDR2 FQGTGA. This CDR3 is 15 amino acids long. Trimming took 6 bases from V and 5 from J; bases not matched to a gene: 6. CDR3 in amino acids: CASRTTSGSGDTQYF. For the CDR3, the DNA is TGTGCCAGCAGGACGACTAGCGGGAGTGGAGATACGCAGTATTTT. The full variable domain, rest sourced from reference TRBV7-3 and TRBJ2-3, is GAGVSQTPSNKVTEKGKYVELRCDPISGHTALYWYRQSLGQGPEFLIYFQGTGAADDSGLPNDRFFAVRPEGSVSTLKIQRTERGDSAVYLCASRTTSGSGDTQYFGPGTRLTVL.

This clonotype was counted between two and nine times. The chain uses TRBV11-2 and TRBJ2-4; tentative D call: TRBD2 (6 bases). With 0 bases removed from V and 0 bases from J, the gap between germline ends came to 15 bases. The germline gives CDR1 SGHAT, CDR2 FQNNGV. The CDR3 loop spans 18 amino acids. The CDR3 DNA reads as TGTGCCAGCAGCTTAGAGGGCCTAGCGTCTTTAGCCAAAAACATTCAGTACTTC. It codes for CASSLEGLASLAKNIQYF.

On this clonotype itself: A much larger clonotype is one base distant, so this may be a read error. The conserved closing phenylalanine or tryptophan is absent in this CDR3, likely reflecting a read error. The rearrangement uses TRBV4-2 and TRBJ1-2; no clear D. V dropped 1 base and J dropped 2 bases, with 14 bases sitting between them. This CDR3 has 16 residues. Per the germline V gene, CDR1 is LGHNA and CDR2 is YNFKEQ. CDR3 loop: CASSQAEGSPNYGYTS. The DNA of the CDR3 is TGTGCCAGCAGCCAAGCGGAGGGCAGCCCGAACTATGGCTACACCTCC.